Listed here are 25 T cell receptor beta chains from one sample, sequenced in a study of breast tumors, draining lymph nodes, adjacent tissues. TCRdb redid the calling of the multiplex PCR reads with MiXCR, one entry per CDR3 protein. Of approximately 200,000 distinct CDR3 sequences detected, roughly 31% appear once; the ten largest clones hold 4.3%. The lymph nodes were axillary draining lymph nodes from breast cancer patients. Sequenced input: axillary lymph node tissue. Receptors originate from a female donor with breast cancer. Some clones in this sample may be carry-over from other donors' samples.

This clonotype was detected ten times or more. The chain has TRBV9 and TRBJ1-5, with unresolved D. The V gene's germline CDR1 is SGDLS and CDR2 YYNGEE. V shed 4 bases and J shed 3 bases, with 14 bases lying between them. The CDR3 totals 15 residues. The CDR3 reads CASSQSGRINQPQHF. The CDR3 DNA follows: TGTGCCAGCAGCCAATCCGGACGGATCAATCAGCCCCAGCATTTT.

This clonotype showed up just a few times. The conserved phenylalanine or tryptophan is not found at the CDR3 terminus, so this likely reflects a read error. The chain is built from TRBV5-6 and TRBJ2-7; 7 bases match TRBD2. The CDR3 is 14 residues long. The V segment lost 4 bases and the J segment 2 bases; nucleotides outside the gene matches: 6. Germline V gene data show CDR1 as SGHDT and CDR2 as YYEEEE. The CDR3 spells CASSPGLPTYEQYL. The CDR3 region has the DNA TGTGCCAGCAGCCCGGGACTACCAACCTACGAGCAGTACCTC.

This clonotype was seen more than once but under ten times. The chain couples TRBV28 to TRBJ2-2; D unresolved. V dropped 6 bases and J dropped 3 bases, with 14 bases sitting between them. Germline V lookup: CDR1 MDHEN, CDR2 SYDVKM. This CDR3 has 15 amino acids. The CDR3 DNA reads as TGTGCCAGCAGCTCTGCCACACCGGACACCGGGGAGCTGTTTTTT. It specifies CASSSATPDTGELFF.

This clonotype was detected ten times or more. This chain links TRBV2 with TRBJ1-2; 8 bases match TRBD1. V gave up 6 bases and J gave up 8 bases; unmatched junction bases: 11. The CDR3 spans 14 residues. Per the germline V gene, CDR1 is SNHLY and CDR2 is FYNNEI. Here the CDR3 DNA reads TGTGCCAGCAGCGCGGACAGGGAAGGGCGAGGCTACACCTTC. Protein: CASSADREGRGYTF. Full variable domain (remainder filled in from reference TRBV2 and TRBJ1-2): EPEVTQTPSHQVTQMGQEVILRCVPISNHLYFYWYRQILGQKVEFLVSFYNNEISEKSEIFDDQFSVERPDGSNFTLKIRSTKLEDSAMYFCASSADREGRGYTFGSGTRLTVV.

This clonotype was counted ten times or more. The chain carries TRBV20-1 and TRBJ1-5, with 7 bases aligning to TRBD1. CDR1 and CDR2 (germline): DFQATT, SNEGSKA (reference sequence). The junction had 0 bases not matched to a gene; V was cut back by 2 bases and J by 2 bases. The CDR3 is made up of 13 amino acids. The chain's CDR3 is CSARQGGNQPQHF. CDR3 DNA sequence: TGCAGTGCTAGACAGGGGGGCAATCAGCCCCAGCATTTT.

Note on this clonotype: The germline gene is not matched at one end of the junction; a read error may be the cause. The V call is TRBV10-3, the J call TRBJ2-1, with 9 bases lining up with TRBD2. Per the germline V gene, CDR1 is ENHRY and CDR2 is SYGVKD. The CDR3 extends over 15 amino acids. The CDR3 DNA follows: TGCGCCACTAACTCCGGGACTAGCAGGATGGATGAGCAGTTCTTC. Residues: CATNSGTSRMDEQFF.

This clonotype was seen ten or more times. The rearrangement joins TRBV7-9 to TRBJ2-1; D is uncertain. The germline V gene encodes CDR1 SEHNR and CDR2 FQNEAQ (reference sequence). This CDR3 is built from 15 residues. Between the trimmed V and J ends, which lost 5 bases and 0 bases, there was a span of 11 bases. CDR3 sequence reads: CASSARISSYNEQFF. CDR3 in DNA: TGTGCCAGCAGCGCTCGGATTTCCTCCTACAATGAGCAGTTCTTC. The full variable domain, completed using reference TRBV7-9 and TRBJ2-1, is DTGVSQNPRHKITKRGQNVTFRCDPISEHNRLYWYRQTLGQGPEFLTYFQNEAQLEKSRLLSDRFSAERPKGSFSTLEIQRTEQGDSAMYLCASSARISSYNEQFFGPGTRLTVL.

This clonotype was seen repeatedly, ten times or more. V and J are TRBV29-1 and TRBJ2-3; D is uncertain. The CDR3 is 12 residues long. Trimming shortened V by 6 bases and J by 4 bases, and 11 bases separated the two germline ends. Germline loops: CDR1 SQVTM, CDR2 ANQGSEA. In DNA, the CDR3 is TGCAGCGTGGTGACGGCACCAGATACGCAGTATTTT. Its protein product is CSVVTAPDTQYF.

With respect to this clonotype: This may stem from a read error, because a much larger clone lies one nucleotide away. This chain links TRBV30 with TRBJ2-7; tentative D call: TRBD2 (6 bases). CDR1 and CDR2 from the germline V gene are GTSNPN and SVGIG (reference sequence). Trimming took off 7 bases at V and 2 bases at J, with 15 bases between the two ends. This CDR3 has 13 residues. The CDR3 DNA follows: TGTGCCTCTACCGGGGGAAACCCCTACGAGCAGTACTTC. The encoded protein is CASTGGNPYEQYF. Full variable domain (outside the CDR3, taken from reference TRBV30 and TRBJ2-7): SQTIHQWPATLVQPVGSPLSLECTVEGTSNPNLYWYRQAAGRGLQLLFYSVGIGQISSEVPQNLSASRPQDRQFILSSKKLLLSDSGFYLCASTGGNPYEQYFGPGTRLTVT.

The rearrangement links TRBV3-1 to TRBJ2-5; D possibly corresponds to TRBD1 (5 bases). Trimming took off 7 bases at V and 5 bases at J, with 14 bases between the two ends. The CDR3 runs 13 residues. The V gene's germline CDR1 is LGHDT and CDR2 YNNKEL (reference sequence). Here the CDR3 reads CASTLDMLETQYF. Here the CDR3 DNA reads TGTGCCAGCACCCTGGACATGTTGGAGACCCAGTACTTC.

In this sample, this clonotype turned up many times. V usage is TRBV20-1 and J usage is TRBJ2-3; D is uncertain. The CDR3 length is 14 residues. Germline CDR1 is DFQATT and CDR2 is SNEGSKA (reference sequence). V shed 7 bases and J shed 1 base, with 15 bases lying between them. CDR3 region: CSERRASRTDTQYF. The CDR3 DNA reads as TGCAGTGAGCGAAGAGCGTCCCGCACAGATACGCAGTATTTT.

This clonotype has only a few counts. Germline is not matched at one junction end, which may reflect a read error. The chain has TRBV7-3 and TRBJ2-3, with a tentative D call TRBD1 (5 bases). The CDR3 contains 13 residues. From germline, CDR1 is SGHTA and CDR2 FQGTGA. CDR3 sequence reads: CASSLGHGDTRYF. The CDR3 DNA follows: TGTGCCAGCAGCCTCGGACACGGAGATACGCGGTATTTT.

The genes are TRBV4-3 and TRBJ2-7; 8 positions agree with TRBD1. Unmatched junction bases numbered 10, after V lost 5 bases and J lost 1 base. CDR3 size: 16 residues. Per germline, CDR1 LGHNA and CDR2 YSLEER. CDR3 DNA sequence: TGCGCCAGCAGCTACTCCGGGACAGGTGAATCCTACGAGCAGTACTTC. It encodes CASSYSGTGESYEQYF.

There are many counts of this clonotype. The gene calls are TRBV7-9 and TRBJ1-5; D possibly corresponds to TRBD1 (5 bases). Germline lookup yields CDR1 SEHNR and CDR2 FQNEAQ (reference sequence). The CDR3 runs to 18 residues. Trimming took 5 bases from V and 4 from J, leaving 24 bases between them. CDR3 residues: CASSNGPPRTRGNQPQHF. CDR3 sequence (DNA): TGTGCCAGCAGCAACGGTCCCCCCAGGACGAGGGGAAATCAGCCCCAGCATTTT.

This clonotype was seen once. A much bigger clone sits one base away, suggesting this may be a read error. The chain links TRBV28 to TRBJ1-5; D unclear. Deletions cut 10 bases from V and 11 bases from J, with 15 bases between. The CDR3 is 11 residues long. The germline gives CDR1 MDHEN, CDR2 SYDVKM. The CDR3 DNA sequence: TGTGCCACCGCTGGAAATGAAGCCCAGCATTTT. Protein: CATAGNEAQHF.

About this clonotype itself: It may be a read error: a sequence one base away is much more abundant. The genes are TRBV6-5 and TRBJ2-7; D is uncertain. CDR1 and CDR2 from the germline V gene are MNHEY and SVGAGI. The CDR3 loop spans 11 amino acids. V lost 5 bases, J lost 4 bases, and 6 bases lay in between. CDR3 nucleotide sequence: TGTGCCAGCAGTCACATTTACGAGCAGTACTTC. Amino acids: CASSHIYEQYF.

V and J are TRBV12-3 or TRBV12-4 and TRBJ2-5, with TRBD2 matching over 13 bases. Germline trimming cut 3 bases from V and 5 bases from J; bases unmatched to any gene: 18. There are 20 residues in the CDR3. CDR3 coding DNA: TGTGCCAGCAGTTTCTGCCTGGGACTAGCGGGGACTCCCTTGGGGGAGACCCAGTACTTC. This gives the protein CASSFCLGLAGTPLGETQYF.

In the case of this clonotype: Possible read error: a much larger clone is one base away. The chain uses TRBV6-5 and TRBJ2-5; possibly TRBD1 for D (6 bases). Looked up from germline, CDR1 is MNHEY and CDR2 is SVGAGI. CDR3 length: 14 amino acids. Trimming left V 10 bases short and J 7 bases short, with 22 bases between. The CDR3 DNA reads TGTGCCACAACCCGGGGACAACCAGGTGGGACCCAGTACTTC. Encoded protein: CATTRGQPGGTQYF.

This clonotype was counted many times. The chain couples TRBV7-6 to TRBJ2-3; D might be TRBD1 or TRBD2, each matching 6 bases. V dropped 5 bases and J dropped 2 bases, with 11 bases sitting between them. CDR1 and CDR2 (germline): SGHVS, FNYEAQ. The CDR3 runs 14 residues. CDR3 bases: TGTGCCAGCAGCACAGGGACTTCCACAGATACGCAGTATTTT. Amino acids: CASSTGTSTDTQYF.

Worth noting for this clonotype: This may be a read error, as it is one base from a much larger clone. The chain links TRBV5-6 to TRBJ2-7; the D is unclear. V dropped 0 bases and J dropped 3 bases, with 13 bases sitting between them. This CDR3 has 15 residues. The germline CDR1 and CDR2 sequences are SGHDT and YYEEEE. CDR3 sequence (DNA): TGTGCCAGCAGCTTGGCGGATGCCGGATACTACGAGCAGTACTTC. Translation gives CASSLADAGYYEQYF. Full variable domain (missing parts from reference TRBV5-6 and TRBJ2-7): DAGVTQSPTHLIKTRGQQVTLRCSPKSGHDTVSWYQQALGQGPQFIFQYYEEEERQRGNFPDRFSGHQFPNYSSELNVNALLLGDSALYLCASSLADAGYYEQYFGPGTRLTVT.

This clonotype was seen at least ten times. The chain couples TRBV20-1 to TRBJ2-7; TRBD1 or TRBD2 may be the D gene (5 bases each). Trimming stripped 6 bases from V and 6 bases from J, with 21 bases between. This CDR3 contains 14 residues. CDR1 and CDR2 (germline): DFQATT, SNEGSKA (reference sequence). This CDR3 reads CSAPPLGRLREQYF. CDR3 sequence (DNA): TGCAGTGCCCCCCCCCTGGGACGGCTTCGCGAGCAGTACTTC.

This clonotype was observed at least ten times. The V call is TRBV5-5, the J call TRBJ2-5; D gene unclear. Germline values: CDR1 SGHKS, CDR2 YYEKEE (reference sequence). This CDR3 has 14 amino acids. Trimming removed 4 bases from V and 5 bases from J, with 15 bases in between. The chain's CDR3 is CASSTHPRAETQYF. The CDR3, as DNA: TGTGCCAGCAGCACCCATCCCCGTGCGGAGACCCAGTACTTC.

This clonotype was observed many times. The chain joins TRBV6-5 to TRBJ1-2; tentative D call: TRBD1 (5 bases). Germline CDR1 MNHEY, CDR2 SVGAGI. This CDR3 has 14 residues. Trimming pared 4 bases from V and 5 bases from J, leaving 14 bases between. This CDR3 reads CASSSGRLWYGYTF. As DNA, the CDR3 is TGTGCCAGCAGTTCGGGACGACTCTGGTATGGCTACACCTTC.

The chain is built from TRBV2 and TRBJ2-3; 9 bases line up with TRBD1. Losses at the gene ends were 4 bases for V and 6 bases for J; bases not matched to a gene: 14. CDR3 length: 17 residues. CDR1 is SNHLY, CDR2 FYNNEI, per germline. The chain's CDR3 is CASSGGQPGQGRDTQYF. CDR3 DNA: TGTGCCAGCAGTGGTGGACAGCCGGGACAGGGTAGGGATACGCAGTATTTT.

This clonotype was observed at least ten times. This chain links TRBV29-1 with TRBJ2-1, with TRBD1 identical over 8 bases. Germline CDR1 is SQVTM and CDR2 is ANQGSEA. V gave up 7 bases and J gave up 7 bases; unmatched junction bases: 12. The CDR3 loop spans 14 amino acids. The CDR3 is CSARIAGGKNEQFF. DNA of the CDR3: TGCAGCGCTCGTATTGCAGGGGGCAAAAATGAGCAGTTCTTC.